Sequencing of this T cell receptor beta chain was carried out in a study of radiotherapy plus CTLA-4 blockade in lung cancer. Clones were sequenced by immunoSEQ multiplex PCR, and TCRdb holds only the in-frame ones, with some missing. The data hold roughly 45,000 clones, with roughly 64% observed a single time. In its sample, this clone was seen once. The antigen is undetermined. It was focal radiation plus CTLA-4 blockade with ipilimumab that patients with chemo-refractory metastatic non-small-cell lung cancer received. V lost 1 base, J lost 0 bases, and 2 bases stayed unmatched. Germline CDR1 reads SQVTM; CDR2 reads ANQGSEA. This CDR3 is built from 16 residues. The study's findings and limits: Radiotherapy with ipilimumab was followed by blood expansion of tumor-derived clones.

Sequencing was performed on peripheral blood, taken from a patient treated with radiotherapy plus ipilimumab. V gene TRBV29-1 combines with J gene TRBJ2-1; 11 bases fit TRBD2. The receptor was isolated from a human donor with non-small cell lung cancer who had a partial response to radiotherapy plus ipilimumab. CDR3 bases: TGCAGCGTTGAAGGTAGCGGGAGGGCCTCCTACAATGAGCAGTTCTTC. As protein: CSVEGSGRASYNEQFF.